The sequence of this T cell receptor (beta chain) was determined in a study of T cell responses to AZD1222 COVID-19 vaccine. Broader study findings: Within unmutated variant regions lay the reported targets of nearly half of spike-specific TCRs. Clonal diversity may have been underestimated, and the donors were mostly white British, with more females than males.

Only in-frame clones appear in the TCRdb table, and some are missing; sequencing was by immunoSEQ multiplex PCR. The repertoire holds more than 90,000 clones, with less than 85% as singletons. The ends lost 3 bases at V and 1 base at J; junction bases unmatched: 9. The CDR3 totals 16 residues. The germline V gene encodes CDR1 SGHRS and CDR2 YFSETQ. As concerns this clone: Its target is unknown.

This rearrangement joins TRBV5-1 to TRBJ2-5, with 7 positions matching TRBD2. The starting material was peripheral blood, obtained 28 days after the second AZD1222 dose. This receptor was taken from an adult who received the AZD1222 COVID-19 vaccine. The CDR3: CASSSVGLHTQETQYF. CDR3 sequence (DNA): TGCGCCAGCAGCTCCGTGGGACTACATACCCAAGAGACCCAGTACTTC.